This T cell receptor beta chain was identified in a study of T cells in Graves' hyperthyroidism and ophthalmopathy. Study-wide context: Peripheral blood was secured at the point of initial diagnosis, before any treatment.

This clonotype was picked up many times. Its antigen is not identified. Amplification of TCR beta CDR3 regions used RNA as the template. Initially, a first-round RT-PCR of the TCR CDR3 employed the HTBI primer set. From the multiplex PCR reads, TCRdb called clonotypes with MiXCR, one entry per CDR3 protein. Altogether around 700,000 distinct CDR3 sequences are present, approximately 18% being singletons, with the ten largest covering around 17%. V was pared by 5 bases and J by 1 base, with 11 bases between. The CDR3 runs 13 residues. Germline V CDR1 and CDR2: DFQATT, SNEGSKA (reference sequence). Study observations and caveats: A model using 13 V-J features told ophthalmopathy apart from stable hyperthyroidism.

The chain recombines TRBV20-1 with TRBJ1-1, with D tentatively TRBD1 (5 bases). This TCR derives from a woman between 45 and 60 years old with Graves' hyperthyroidism that later progressed to Graves' ophthalmopathy. Sequencing used blood. This CDR3 is CSAWGISNTEAFF. The CDR3 DNA reads TGCAGTGCTTGGGGCATTTCGAACACTGAAGCTTTCTTT.